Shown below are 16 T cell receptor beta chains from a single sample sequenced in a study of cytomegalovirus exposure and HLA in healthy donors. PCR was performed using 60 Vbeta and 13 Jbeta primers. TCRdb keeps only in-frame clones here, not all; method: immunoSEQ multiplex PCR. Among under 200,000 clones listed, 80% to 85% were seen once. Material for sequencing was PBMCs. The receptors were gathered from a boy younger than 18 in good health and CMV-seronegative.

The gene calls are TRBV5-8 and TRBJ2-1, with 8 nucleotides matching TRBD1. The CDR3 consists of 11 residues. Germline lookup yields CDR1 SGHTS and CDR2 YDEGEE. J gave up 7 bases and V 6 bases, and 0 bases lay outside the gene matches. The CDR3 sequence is CASNRGNEQFF. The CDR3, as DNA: TGTGCCAGCAACAGGGGGAATGAGCAGTTCTTC.

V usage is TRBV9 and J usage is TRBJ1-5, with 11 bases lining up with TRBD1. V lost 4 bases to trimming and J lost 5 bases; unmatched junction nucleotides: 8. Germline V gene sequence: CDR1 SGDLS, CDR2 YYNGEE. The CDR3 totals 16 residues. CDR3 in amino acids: CASSPGTGGLYQPQHF. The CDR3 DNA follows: TGTGCCAGCAGCCCGGGGACAGGGGGTTTATATCAGCCCCAGCATTTT.

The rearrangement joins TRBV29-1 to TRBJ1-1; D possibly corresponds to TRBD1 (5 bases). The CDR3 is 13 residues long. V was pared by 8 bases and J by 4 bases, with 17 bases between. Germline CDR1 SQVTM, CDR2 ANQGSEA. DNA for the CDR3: TGCAGCCCGAAGGGGATAGGGTCCACTGAAGCTTTCTTT. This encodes CSPKGIGSTEAFF.

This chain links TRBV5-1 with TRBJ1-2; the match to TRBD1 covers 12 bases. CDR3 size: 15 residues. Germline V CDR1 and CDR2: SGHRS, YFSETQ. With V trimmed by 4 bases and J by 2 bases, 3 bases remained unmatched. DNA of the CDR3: TGCGCCAGCAGCCGGGACAGGGGGCGCAACTATGGCTACACCTTC. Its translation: CASSRDRGRNYGYTF. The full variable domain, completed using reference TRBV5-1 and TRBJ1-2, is KAGVTQTPRYLIKTRGQQVTLSCSPISGHRSVSWYQQTPGQGLQFLFEYFSETQRNKGNFPGRFSGRQFSNSRSEMNVSTLELGDSALYLCASSRDRGRNYGYTFGSGTRLTVV.

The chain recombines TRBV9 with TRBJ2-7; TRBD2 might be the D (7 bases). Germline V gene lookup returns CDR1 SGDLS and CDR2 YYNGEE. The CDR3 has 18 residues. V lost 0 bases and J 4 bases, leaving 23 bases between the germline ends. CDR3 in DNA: TGTGCCAGCAGCGTAGACAGAAGGGGGAGGGAGGCCTTATACGAGCAGTACTTC. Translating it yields CASSVDRRGREALYEQYF.

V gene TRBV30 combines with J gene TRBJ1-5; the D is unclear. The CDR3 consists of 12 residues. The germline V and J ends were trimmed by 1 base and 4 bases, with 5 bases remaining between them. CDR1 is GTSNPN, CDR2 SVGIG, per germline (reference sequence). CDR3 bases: TGTGCCTGGAGTGGACTGAATCAGCCCCAGCATTTT. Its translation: CAWSGLNQPQHF.

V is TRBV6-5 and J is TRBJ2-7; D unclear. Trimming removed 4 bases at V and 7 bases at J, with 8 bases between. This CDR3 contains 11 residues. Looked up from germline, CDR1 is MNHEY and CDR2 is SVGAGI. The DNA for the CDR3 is TGTGCCAGCAGTTCGGCCGGGGAGCAGTACTTC. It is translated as CASSSAGEQYF.

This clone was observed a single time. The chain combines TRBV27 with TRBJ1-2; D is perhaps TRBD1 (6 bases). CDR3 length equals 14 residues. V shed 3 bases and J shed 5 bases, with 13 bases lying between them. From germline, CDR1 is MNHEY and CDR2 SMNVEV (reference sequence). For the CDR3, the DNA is TGTGCCAGCAGTTTTAACAGGGATTGGTATGGCTACACCTTC. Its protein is CASSFNRDWYGYTF.

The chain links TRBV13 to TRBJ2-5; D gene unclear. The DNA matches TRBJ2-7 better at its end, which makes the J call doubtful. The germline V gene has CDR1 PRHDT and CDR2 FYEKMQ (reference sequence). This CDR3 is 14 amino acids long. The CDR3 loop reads CASSKSTELYEQYF. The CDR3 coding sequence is TGTGCCAGCAGCAAGTCGACGGAGCTCTACGAGCAGTACTTC.

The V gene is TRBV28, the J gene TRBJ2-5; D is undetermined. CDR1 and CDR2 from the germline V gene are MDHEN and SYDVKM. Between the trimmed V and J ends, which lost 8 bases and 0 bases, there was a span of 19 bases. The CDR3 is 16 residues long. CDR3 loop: CASGDMFGANQETQYF. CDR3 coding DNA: TGTGCCAGCGGAGATATGTTCGGAGCGAACCAAGAGACCCAGTACTTC.

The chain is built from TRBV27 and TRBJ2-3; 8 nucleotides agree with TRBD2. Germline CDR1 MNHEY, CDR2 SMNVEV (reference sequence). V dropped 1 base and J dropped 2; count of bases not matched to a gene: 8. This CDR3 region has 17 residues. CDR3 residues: CASSLFASGSYTDTQYF. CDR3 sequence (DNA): TGTGCCAGCAGTTTATTTGCTAGCGGGTCCTACACAGATACGCAGTATTTT.

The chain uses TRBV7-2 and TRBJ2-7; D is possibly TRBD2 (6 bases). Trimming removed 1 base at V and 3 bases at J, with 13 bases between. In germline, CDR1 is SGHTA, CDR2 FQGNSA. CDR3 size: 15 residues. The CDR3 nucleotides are TGTGCCAGCAGCTTAGTTGGAGGGGCCCTCTACGAGCAGTACTTC. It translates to CASSLVGGALYEQYF.

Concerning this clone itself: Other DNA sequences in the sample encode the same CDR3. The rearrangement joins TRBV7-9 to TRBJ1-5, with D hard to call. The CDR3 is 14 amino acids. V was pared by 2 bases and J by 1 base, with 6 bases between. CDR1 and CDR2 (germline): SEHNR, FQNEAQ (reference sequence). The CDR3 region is CASSLTGSNQPQHF. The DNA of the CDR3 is TGTGCCAGCAGCTTAACGGGGAGCAATCAGCCCCAGCATTTT.

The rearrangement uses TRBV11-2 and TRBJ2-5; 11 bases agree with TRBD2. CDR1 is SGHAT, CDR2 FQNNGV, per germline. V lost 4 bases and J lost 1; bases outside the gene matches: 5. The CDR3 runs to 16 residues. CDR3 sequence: CASSSTSGGTQETQYF. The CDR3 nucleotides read TGTGCCAGCAGCTCAACTAGCGGGGGCACCCAAGAGACCCAGTACTTC.

This CDR3 is CASSLTGDYDEKLFF. Written as DNA, the CDR3 is TGTGCCAGCAGCCTAACGGGGGATTACGATGAAAAACTGTTTTTT. The chain carries TRBV5-5 and TRBJ1-4; weak D call: TRBD1 (5 bases). The CDR3 spans 15 residues. V was cut by 4 bases and J by 6 bases, with 16 bases left in between. Germline lookup yields CDR1 SGHKS and CDR2 YYEKEE (reference sequence).

In nucleotides, the CDR3 is TGTGCCAGCAGGATCTTAACAAATTCACCCCTCCACTTT. Translating gives CASRILTNSPLHF. The chain is built from TRBV6-1 and TRBJ1-6, with D hard to call. V lost 6 bases and J lost 7, with 10 bases in between. The length of the CDR3 is 13 residues. Germline-derived CDR1 and CDR2 are MNHNS and SASEGT.